The clone carrying this T cell receptor beta chain appeared a few times. The data belong to a study of identical twins. TCRdb itself ran the 5' RACE reads through MiXCR, one entry per CDR3 protein. The sample records a few hundred thousand distinct CDR3 sequences, more than 13% being singletons. Germline V CDR1 and CDR2: SGHRS, YFSETQ. The length of the CDR3 is 18 residues. V was clipped by 2 bases and J by 0 bases, with 15 bases between them. A further study also used this sample, focusing on yellow fever vaccine responses in identical twins.

The chain joins TRBV5-1 to TRBJ2-6; D might be TRBD1 (6 bases). The TCR originated in a woman younger than 35 in good health. Sequencing used CD4+ T cells sorted from blood. CDR3 loop: CASSFPQGHISGANVLTF. The CDR3 DNA reads TGCGCCAGCAGCTTCCCCCAGGGGCACATCTCTGGGGCCAACGTCCTGACTTTC.